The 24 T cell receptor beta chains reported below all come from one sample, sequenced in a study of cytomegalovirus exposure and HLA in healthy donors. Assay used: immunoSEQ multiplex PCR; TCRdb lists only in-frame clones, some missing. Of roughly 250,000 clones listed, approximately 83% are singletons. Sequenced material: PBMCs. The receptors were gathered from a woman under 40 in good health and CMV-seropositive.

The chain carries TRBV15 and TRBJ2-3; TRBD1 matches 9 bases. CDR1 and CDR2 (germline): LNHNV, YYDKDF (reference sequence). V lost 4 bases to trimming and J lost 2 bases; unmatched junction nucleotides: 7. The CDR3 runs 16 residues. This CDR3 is CATSTRGQGFTDTQYF. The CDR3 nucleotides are TGTGCCACCAGCACACGGGGACAGGGTTTCACAGATACGCAGTATTTT. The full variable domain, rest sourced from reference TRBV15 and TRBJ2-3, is DAMVIQNPRYQVTQFGKPVTLSCSQTLNHNVMYWYQQKSSQAPKLLFHYYDKDFNNEADTPDNFQSRRPNTSFCFLDIRSPGLGDTAMYLCATSTRGQGFTDTQYFGPGTRLTVL.

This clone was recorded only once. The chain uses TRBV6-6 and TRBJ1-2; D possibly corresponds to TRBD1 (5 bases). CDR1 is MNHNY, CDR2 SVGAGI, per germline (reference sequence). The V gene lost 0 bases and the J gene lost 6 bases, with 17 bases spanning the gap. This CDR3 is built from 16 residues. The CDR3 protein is CASSYSGETVLDGYTF. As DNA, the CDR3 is TGTGCCAGCAGTTACTCGGGTGAGACAGTGTTGGATGGCTACACCTTC.

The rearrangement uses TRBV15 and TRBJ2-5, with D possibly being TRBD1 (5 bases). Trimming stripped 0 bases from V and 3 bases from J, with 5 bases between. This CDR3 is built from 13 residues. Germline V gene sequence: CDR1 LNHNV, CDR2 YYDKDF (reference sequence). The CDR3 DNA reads TGTGCCACCAGCAGAGACAGGGAAGAGACCCAGTACTTC. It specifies CATSRDREETQYF.

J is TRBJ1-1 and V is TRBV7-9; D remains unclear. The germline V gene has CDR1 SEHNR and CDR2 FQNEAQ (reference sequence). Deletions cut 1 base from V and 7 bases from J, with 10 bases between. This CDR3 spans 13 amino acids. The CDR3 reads CASSLESPLEAFF. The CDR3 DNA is TGTGCCAGCAGCTTAGAGTCACCACTTGAAGCTTTCTTT.

The CDR3 reads CASSSRQGSPNYGYTF. In DNA form, the CDR3 reads TGTGCCAGCAGCTCCCGACAGGGTAGCCCTAACTATGGCTACACCTTC. The chain carries TRBV5-4 and TRBJ1-2, with 7 nucleotides matching TRBD1. This CDR3 has 16 residues. Trimming removed 3 bases from V and 0 bases from J; junction bases left unmatched: 8. Germline assignment: CDR1 SGHNT and CDR2 YYREEE (reference sequence).

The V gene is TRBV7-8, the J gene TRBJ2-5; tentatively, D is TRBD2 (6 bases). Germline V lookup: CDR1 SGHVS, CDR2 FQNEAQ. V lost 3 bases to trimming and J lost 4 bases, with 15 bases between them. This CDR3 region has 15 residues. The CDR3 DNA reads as TGTGCCAGCAGCTTCCTTAGCGGCCAGGGAGAGACCCAGTACTTC. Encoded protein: CASSFLSGQGETQYF. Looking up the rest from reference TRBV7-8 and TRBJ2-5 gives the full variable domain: GAGVSQSPRYKVAKRGQDVALRCDPISGHVSLFWYQQALGQGPEFLTYFQNEAQLDKSGLPSDRFFAERPEGSVSTLKIQRTQQEDSAVYLCASSFLSGQGETQYFGPGTRLLVL.

The CDR3 coding sequence is TGTGCCAGCAGTGGGACTAGCGGTGCCTACAATGAGCAGTTCTTC. The encoded protein is CASSGTSGAYNEQFF. The chain links TRBV6-1 to TRBJ2-1, with 10 bases that match TRBD2. Germline CDR1 reads MNHNS; CDR2 reads SASEGT. The CDR3 extends over 15 amino acids. V was pared by 4 bases and J by 2 bases, with 2 bases of the junction left unmatched.

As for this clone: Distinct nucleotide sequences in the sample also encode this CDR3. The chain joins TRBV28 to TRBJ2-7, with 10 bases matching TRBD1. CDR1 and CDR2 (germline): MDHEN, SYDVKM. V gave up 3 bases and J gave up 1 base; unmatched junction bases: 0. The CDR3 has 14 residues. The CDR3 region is CASSLGQGSYEQYF. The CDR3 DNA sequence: TGTGCCAGCAGTTTGGGACAGGGGTCCTACGAGCAGTACTTC.

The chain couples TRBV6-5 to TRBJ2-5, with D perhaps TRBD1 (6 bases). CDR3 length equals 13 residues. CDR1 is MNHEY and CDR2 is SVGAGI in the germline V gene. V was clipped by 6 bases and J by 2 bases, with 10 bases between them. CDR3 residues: CASSRQAQETQYF. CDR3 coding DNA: TGTGCCAGCAGCCGACAGGCACAAGAGACCCAGTACTTC.

The CDR3 DNA reads as TGTGCCAGCAGCCGCGCCCCCGCCCCTACCTTGAGGTCCTACAATGAGCAGTTCTTC. It is translated as CASSRAPAPTLRSYNEQFF. The chain uses TRBV7-7 and TRBJ2-1; no definite D call. Trimming took off 5 bases at V and 1 base at J, with 24 bases between the two ends. The CDR3 totals 19 residues. Germline V gives CDR1 SSHAT, CDR2 FNYEAQ (reference sequence).

The CDR3 bases are TGTGCCAGCAGCGACGGTAACACAGATACGCAGTATTTT. Translating gives CASSDGNTDTQYF. The chain has TRBV9 and TRBJ2-3; D ambiguous. The CDR3 spans 13 residues. Trimming took off 3 bases at V and 2 bases at J, with 7 bases between the two ends. Germline loops: CDR1 SGDLS, CDR2 YYNGEE. The full variable domain, its missing parts supplied by reference TRBV9 and TRBJ2-3, is DSGVTQTPKHLITATGQRVTLRCSPRSGDLSVYWYQQSLDQGLQFLIQYYNGEERAKGNILERFSAQQFPDLHSELNLSSLELGDSALYFCASSDGNTDTQYFGPGTRLTVL.

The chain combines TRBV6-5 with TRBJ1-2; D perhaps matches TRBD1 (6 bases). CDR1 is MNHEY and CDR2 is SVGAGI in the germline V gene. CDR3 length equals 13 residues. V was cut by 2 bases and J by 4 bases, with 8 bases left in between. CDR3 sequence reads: CASSYGQSYGYTF. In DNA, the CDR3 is TGTGCCAGCAGTTACGGACAGTCCTATGGCTACACCTTC.

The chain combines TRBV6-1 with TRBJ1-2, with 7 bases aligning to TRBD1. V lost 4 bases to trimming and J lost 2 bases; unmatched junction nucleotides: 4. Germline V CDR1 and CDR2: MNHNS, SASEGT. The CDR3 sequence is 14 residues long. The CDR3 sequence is CASSVGTENYGYTF. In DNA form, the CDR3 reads TGTGCCAGCAGTGTTGGGACAGAAAACTATGGCTACACCTTC.

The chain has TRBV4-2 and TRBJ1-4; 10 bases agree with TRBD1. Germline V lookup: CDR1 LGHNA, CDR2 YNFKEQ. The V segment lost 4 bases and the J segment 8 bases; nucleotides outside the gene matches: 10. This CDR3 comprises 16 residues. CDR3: CASSRRFGTGDEKLFF. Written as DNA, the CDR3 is TGTGCCAGCAGCCGAAGATTCGGGACAGGGGACGAAAAACTGTTTTTT.

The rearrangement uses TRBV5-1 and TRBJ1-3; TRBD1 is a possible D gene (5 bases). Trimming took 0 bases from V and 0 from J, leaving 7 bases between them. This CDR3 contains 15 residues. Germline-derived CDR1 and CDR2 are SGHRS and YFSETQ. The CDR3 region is CASSLGQSSGNTIYF. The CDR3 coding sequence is TGCGCCAGCAGCTTGGGACAGAGCTCTGGAAACACCATATATTTT.

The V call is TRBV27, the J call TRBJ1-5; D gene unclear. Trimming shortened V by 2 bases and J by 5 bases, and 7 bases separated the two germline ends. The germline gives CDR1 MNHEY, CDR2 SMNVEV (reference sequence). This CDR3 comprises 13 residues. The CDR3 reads CASSLREDQPQHF. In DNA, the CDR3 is TGTGCCAGCAGTTTACGAGAGGATCAGCCCCAGCATTTT.

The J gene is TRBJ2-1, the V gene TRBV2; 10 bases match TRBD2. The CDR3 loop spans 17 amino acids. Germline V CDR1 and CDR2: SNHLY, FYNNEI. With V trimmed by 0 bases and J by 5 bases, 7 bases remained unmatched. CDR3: CASSEALLAGLHNEQFF. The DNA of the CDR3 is TGTGCCAGCAGTGAAGCCCTACTAGCGGGACTCCACAATGAGCAGTTCTTC.

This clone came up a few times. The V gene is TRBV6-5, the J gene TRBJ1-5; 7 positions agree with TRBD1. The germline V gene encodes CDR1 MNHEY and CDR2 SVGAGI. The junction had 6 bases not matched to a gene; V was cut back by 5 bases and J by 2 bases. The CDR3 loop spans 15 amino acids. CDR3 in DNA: TGTGCCAGCAGTACCGACAGGGTCGGCAATCAGCCCCAGCATTTT. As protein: CASSTDRVGNQPQHF.

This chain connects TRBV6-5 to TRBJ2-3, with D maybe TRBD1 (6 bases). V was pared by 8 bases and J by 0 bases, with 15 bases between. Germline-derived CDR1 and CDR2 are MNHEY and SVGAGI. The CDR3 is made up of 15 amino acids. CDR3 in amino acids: CASSRGTSSTDTQYF. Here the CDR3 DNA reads TGTGCCAGCTCTAGGGGGACCTCTAGCACAGATACGCAGTATTTT.

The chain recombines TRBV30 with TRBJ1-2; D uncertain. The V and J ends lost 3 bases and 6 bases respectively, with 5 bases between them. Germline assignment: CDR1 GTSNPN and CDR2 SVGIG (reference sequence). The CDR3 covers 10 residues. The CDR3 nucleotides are TGTGCCTGGAGGGGAGATGGCTACACCTTC. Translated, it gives CAWRGDGYTF.

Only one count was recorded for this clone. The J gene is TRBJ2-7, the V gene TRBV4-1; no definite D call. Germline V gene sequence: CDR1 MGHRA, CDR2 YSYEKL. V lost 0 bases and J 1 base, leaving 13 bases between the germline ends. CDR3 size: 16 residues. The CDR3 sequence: CASSQEMASGSYEQYF. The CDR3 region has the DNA TGCGCCAGCAGCCAAGAGATGGCGTCAGGATCCTACGAGCAGTACTTC.

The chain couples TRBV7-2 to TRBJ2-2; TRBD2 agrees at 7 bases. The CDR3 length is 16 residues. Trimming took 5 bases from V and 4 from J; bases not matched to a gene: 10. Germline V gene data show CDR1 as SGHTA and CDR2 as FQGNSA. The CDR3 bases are TGTGCCAGCAGCCCCCAGGCTAGCGGTAGCACCGGGGAGCTGTTTTTT. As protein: CASSPQASGSTGELFF.

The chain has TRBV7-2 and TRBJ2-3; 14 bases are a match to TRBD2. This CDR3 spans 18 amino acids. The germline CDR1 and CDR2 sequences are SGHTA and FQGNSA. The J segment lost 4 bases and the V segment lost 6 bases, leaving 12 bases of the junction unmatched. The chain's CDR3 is CASRPGLAGGPWSDTQYF. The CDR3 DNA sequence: TGTGCCAGCAGACCCGGACTAGCGGGAGGCCCTTGGTCAGATACGCAGTATTTT.

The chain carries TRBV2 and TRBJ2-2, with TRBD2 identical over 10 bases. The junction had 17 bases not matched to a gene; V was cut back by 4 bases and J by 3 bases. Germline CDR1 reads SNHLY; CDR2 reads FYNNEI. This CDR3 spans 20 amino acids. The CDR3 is CASSGNGVGLAGVDTGELFF. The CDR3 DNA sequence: TGTGCCAGCAGTGGCAATGGGGTTGGGCTAGCGGGAGTAGACACCGGGGAGCTGTTTTTT.